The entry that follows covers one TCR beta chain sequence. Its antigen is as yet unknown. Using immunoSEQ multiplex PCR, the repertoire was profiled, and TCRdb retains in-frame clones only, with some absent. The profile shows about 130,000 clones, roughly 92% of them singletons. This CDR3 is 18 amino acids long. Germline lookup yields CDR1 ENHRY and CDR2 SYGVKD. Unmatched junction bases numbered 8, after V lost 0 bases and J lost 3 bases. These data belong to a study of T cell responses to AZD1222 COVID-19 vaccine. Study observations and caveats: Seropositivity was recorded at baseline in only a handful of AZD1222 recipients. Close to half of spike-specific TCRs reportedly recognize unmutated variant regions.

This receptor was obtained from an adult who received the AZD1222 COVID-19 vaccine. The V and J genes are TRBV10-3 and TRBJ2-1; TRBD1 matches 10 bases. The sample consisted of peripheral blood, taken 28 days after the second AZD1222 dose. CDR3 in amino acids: CAISESGRRDRGYNEQFF. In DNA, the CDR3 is TGTGCCATCAGTGAGTCGGGACGGAGGGACAGGGGCTACAATGAGCAGTTCTTC.